This T cell receptor (beta chain) was documented in a study of cytomegalovirus exposure and HLA in healthy donors. PCR used 60 Vbeta primers and 13 Jbeta primers. Produced via immunoSEQ multiplex PCR; TCRdb's table is partial and in-frame only. The table has around 91,000 clones, around 78% seen once. The CDR3 has 17 amino acids. In germline, CDR1 is SNHLY, CDR2 FYNNEI. V lost 5 bases and J lost 10, with 24 bases in between. The receptor's source is a male donor in good health and CMV-seropositive. The chain joins TRBV2 to TRBJ1-6, with a weak D call TRBD1 (6 bases). Input material: PBMCs. The CDR3: CASSTGGHSPIGSPLHF. The CDR3 DNA reads as TGTGCCAGCAGTACGGGGGGCCACTCCCCTATCGGGTCACCCCTCCACTTT.